This T cell receptor (beta chain) comes out of a study of T-cell reconstitution after alpha-beta-depleted transplantation in children. This clonotype was seen only a few times. Unique molecular identifiers were built into the TCRbeta library. TCRdb itself ran the PCR reads through MiXCR, one entry per CDR3 protein. This sample yields 500,000 to 600,000 distinct CDR3 sequences, of which about 16% are seen a single time; 3.3% belongs to the top ten. Germline V gene data show CDR1 as DFQATT and CDR2 as SNEGSKA (reference sequence). The CDR3 length is 14 residues. Between the trimmed V and J ends, which lost 1 base and 7 bases, there was a span of 14 bases.

The chain joins TRBV20-1 to TRBJ2-1, with D unclear. This receptor was taken from a human donor who donated a stem cell graft to a child with acute lymphoblastic leukemia. The source was PBMCs from the stem cell graft donor, collected from the stem cell graft. Written as DNA, the CDR3 is TGCAGTGCTAGAGTTCGCATCGGTCGAAATGAGCAGTTCTTC. The encoded protein is CSARVRIGRNEQFF.